Listed here are 3 T cell receptor beta chains from one sample, sequenced in a study of chemoradiotherapy in HPV16-positive cancers. Assay: immunoSEQ multiplex PCR; the TCRdb copy retains only in-frame clones and omits some. The sample lists under 20,000 clones, just under 80% occurring once. The sample here was taken from a patient who underwent chemoradiotherapy. Receptors originate from a human donor with HPV-associated anogenital cancer.

This chain uses TRBV29-1 with TRBJ1-6; the D is unclear. V dropped 6 bases and J dropped 0 bases, with 9 bases sitting between them. This CDR3 region has 14 residues. The germline V gene has CDR1 SQVTM and CDR2 ANQGSEA. CDR3 DNA sequence: TGCAGCGTCCCAGCCAGCTCCTATAATTCACCCCTCCACTTT. Translation gives CSVPASSYNSPLHF.

This clone was seen only once. The chain recombines TRBV6-6 with TRBJ1-1; 9 bases agree with TRBD1. The CDR3 sequence is 16 residues long. CDR1 is MNHNY, CDR2 SVGAGI, per germline (reference sequence). The V gene end was trimmed by 7 bases and the J gene end by 4 bases; junction bases not matched to a gene: 13. DNA of the CDR3: TGTGCCAGCACCCTAACCGGGACAGGGATCGGCACTGAAGCTTTCTTT. Translating it yields CASTLTGTGIGTEAFF.

The J gene is TRBJ1-1, the V gene TRBV7-3, with 7 bases identical to TRBD1. The junction had 2 bases not matched to a gene; V was cut back by 6 bases and J by 1 base. In germline, CDR1 is SGHTA, CDR2 FQGTGA. This CDR3 spans 13 amino acids. The CDR3 DNA reads as TGTGCCAGCAGAGGGGGCACGAACACTGAAGCTTTCTTT. Translation: CASRGGTNTEAFF. Drawing the rest from reference TRBV7-3 and TRBJ1-1, the complete variable domain is GAGVSQTPSNKVTEKGKYVELRCDPISGHTALYWYRQSLGQGPEFLIYFQGTGAADDSGLPNDRFFAVRPEGSVSTLKIQRTERGDSAVYLCASRGGTNTEAFFGQGTRLTVV.